This TCR beta chain was profiled in a study of CD8 T cells in Susac syndrome. This clonotype appeared once. It was with random hexamers that 0.5 to 1 ug RNA was reverse transcribed. An immunoSEQ multiplex PCR generated amplified TCR beta CDR3 products spanning 54 Vbeta and 13 Jbeta. TCRdb re-called the immunoSEQ multiplex PCR reads with MiXCR, one entry per CDR3 protein. The sample shows approximately 79,000 distinct CDR3 sequences, approximately 95% of them seen only once. The CDR3 sequence is 15 residues long. V lost 0 bases and J lost 6, with 13 bases in between. Germline V lookup: CDR1 SGHDN, CDR2 FVKESK.

The sequence was collected from a human donor with Susac syndrome. The V gene is TRBV14, the J gene TRBJ2-3, with D possibly being TRBD2 (5 bases). Sample: CD8+ T cells from PBMCs. The CDR3 region has the DNA TGTGCCAGCAGCCAAGAGACTATTCCCCCGGATACGCAGTATTTT. Its translation: CASSQETIPPDTQYF.